This TCR beta chain was profiled in a study of blood T cell repertoires in COVID-19. Study as a whole: From the United States, Italy and Spain came samples of acute and convalescent COVID-19. T cells, B-cell-depleted T cells, or PBMCs supplied cDNA or gDNA.

Sequencing was performed with immunoSEQ multiplex PCR; in TCRdb, only in-frame clones are kept and a portion is missing. The sample lists roughly 380,000 clones; 81% were seen once. Trimming removed 4 bases at V and 6 bases at J, with 18 bases between. Germline V gene lookup returns CDR1 SEHNR and CDR2 FQNEAQ (reference sequence). The CDR3 totals 16 residues. Sample: peripheral blood. The source is a human donor with acute or convalescent COVID-19. The donor label of this sample is uncertain. V and J are TRBV7-9 and TRBJ2-2, with D perhaps TRBD1 (6 bases). Here the CDR3 reads CASSWPPGHRAGELFF. DNA of the CDR3: TGTGCCAGCAGCTGGCCTCCGGGACATCGTGCCGGGGAGCTGTTTTTT.